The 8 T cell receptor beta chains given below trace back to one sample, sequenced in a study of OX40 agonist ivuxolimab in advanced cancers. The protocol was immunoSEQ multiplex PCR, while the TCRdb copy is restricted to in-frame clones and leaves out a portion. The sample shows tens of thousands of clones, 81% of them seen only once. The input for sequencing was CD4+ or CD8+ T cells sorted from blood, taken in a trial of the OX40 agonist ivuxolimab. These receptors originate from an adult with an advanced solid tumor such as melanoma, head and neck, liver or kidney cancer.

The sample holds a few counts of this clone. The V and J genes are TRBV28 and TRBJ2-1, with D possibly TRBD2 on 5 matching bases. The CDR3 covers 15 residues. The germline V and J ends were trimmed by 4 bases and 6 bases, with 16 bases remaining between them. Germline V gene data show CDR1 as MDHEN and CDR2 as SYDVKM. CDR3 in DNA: TGTGCCAGCAGTTCAACTCCGGAGGCTGGCAATGAGCAGTTCTTC. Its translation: CASSSTPEAGNEQFF.

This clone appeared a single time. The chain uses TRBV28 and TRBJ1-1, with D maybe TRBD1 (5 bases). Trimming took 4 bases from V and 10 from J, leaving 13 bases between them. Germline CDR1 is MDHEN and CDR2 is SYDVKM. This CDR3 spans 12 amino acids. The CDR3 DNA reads TGTGCCAGCAGTTCCGGGGACTTCGGAGCTTTCTTT. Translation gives CASSSGDFGAFF.

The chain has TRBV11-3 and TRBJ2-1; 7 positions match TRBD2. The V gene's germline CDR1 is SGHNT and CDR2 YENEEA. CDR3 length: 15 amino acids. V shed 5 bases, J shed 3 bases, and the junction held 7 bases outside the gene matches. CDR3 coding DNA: TGTGCCAGCAGCCCGAGCGGGGAGTTCTACAATGAGCAGTTCTTC. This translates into CASSPSGEFYNEQFF.

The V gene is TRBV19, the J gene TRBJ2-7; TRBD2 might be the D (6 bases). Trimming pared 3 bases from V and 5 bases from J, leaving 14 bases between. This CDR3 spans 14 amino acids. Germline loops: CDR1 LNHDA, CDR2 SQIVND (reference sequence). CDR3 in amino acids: CASSMDPRGNEQYF. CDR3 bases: TGTGCCAGTAGTATGGATCCTCGGGGGAACGAGCAGTACTTC.

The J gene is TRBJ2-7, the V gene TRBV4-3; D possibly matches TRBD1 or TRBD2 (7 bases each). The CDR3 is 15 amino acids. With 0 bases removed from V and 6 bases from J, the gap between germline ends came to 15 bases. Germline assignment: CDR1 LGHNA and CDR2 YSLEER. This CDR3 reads CASSQDGEGAGEQYF. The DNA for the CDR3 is TGCGCCAGCAGCCAAGATGGGGAGGGGGCGGGCGAGCAGTACTTC.

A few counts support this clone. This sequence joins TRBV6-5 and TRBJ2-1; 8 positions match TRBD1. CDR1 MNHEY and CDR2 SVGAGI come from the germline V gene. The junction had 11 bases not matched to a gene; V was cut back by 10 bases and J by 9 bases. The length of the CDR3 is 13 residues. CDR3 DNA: TGTGCCACCGGGCGGCAGGGGGCTGGTGAGCAGTTCTTC. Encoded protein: CATGRQGAGEQFF.

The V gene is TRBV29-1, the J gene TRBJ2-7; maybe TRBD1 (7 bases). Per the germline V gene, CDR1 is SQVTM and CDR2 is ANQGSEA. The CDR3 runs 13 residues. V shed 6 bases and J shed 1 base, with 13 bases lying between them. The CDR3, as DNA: TGCAGCGTGCGGGACAGCGATTCCTACGAGCAGTACTTC. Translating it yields CSVRDSDSYEQYF.

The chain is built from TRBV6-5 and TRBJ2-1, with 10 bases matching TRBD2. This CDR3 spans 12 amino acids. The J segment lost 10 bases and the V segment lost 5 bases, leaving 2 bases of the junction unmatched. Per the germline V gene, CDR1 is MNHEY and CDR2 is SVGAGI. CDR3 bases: TGTGCCAGCAGTCCTAGCGGGAGCGAGCAGTTCTTC. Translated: CASSPSGSEQFF.